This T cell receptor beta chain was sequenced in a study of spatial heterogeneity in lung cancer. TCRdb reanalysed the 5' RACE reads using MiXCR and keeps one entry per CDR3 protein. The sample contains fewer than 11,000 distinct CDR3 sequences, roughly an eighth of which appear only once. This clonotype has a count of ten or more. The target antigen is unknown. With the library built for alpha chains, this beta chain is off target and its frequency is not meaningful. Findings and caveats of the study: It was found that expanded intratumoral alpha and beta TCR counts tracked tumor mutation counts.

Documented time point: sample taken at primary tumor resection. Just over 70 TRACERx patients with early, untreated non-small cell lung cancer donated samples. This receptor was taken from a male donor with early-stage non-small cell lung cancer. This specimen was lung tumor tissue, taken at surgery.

CDR3 protein: CASSSRQGRTDTQYF. The CDR3 coding sequence is TGCGCCAGCAGCTCTAGACAGGGCCGCACAGATACGCAGTATTTT. V usage is TRBV5-1 and J usage is TRBJ2-3, with TRBD1 matching 7 bases. V lost 3 bases, J lost 1 base, and 5 bases stayed unmatched. The germline gives CDR1 SGHRS, CDR2 YFSETQ. This CDR3 contains 15 residues.